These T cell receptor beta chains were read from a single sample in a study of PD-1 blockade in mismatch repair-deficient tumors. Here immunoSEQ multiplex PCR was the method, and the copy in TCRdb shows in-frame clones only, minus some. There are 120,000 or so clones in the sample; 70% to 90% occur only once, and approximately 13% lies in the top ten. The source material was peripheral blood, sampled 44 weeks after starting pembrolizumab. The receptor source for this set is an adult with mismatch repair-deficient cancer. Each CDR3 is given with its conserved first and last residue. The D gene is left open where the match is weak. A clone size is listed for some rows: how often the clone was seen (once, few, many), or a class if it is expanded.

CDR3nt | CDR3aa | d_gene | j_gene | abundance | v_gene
TGTGCCAGCAGCTCGTTGACAGGGGGGGTATACGAGCAGTACTTC | CASSSLTGGVYEQYF | TRBD1 | TRBJ2-7 | once | TRBV5-4
TGTGCCAGTAGTATAGTCACGGGGTCCTACGAGCAGTACTTC | CASSIVTGSYEQYF | . | TRBJ2-7 | . | TRBV19
TGTGCCACCAGCAGACCCGGGACTCCTTATAGCAATCAGCCCCAGCATTTT | CATSRPGTPYSNQPQHF | . | TRBJ1-5 | . | TRBV15
TGTGCCTGGAGTGTACAGGGCTTAGGGAATCAGCCCCAGCATTTT | CAWSVQGLGNQPQHF | . | TRBJ1-5 | few | TRBV30
TGTGCCAGCAGCGTCGACAGGAAAGTTCGCCCTAAAGAGACCCAGTACTTC | CASSVDRKVRPKETQYF | . | TRBJ2-5 | . | TRBV7-6
TGCGCCAGCAGCCAAGGAGGAACAGTTCTAGAATCAGATACGCAGTATTTT | CASSQGGTVLESDTQYF | . | TRBJ2-3 | . | TRBV4-1
TGTGCCAGCAGCGATGACGGCACAGATACGCAGTATTTT | CASSDDGTDTQYF | . | TRBJ2-3 | . | TRBV5-4
TGTGCCAGCAGCCAAGGTTGGACTAGCGGGAGCATGTACAATGAGCAGTTCTTC | CASSQGWTSGSMYNEQFF | TRBD2 | TRBJ2-1 | . | TRBV14
TGTGCCAGCTCACATACCGGGACAGGGCTTTACGAGCAGTACTTC | CASSHTGTGLYEQYF | TRBD1 | TRBJ2-7 | . | TRBV18
TGCGCCAGCAGCCAAGGGCAGCTCTTTGGCGGGGAGCTGTTTTTT | CASSQGQLFGGELFF | . | TRBJ2-2 | . | TRBV4-3
TGTGCCAGTAGTATATCCCTACGGGAGCAGTTCTTC | CASSISLREQFF | . | TRBJ2-1 | . | TRBV19
TGTGCCAGCAGTGAACGCACAGGGGAGGGGGATACGCAGTATTTT | CASSERTGEGDTQYF | . | TRBJ2-3 | . | TRBV6-1
TGTGCCACCAGCAGAGATCACTCTGGAAACACCATATATTTT | CATSRDHSGNTIYF | . | TRBJ1-3 | . | TRBV15
TGTGCCAACCCAAAGGGGACTAATTTAGATAATGAGCAGTTCTTC | CANPKGTNLDNEQFF | TRBD2 | TRBJ2-1 | . | TRBV5-3
TGTGCCAGCAGACGCGCGAATAGGCAGCGCTACGAGCAGTACTTC | CASRRANRQRYEQYF | . | TRBJ2-7 | . | TRBV6-4
TGTGCCAGCAGCTACAGTCCCGGGACTAGCCAGTTTGGCGGGGAGCTGTTTTTT | CASSYSPGTSQFGGELFF | TRBD2 | TRBJ2-2 | . | TRBV7-9
TGTGCCAGCAGCTGGGGACACCTAGAAGGGTATGGCTACACCTTC | CASSWGHLEGYGYTF | . | TRBJ1-2 | . | TRBV11-2
TGTGCCAGCAGCCCTCGGACGGAAGCTGGAAACACCATATATTTT | CASSPRTEAGNTIYF | . | TRBJ1-3 | . | TRBV7-9
TGCGCCAGCAGCCCTGGACTAGCCTACGAGCAGTACTTC | CASSPGLAYEQYF | TRBD2 | TRBJ2-7 | . | TRBV4-3
TGTGCCAGCAGGGTAGCGGGACTGCGGAATGAGCAGTTCTTC | CASRVAGLRNEQFF | TRBD2 | TRBJ2-1 | . | TRBV27
TGTGCCAGCAGCTTGGTGGACACATCCGGGGAGCTGTTTTTT | CASSLVDTSGELFF | . | TRBJ2-2 | . | TRBV5-6
TGTGCCAGCAGTTTAGTGGGACCTTTTTCCTACAATGAGCAGTTCTTC | CASSLVGPFSYNEQFF | . | TRBJ2-1 | . | TRBV27
TGTGCCAGTAGTACCCGGGACAGGGGCTCCTACGAGCAGTACTTC | CASSTRDRGSYEQYF | TRBD1 | TRBJ2-7 | . | TRBV19
TGTGCCAGCAGCACCGGGAAGAACACCGGGGAGCTGTTTTTT | CASSTGKNTGELFF | . | TRBJ2-2 | . | TRBV6-5
TGCGCCAGCAGCTTATACAGGGAAGGCGCCGGGGAGCTGTTTTTT | CASSLYREGAGELFF | . | TRBJ2-2 | . | TRBV5-1
TGTGCCAGCAGTGAGGGCTGGCTAGCGGGAGAAGAGACCCAGTACTTC | CASSEGWLAGEETQYF | TRBD2 | TRBJ2-5 | . | TRBV2
TGTGCCAGCAGTTTTCCAGGGACAGGAGGCTACACCTTC | CASSFPGTGGYTF | TRBD1 | TRBJ1-2 | once | TRBV28
TGTGCTAGTGGTGGGACCCCGGTTGCGACCCAGTACTTC | CASGGTPVATQYF | . | TRBJ2-5 | once | TRBV12-5
TGCGCCAGCAGTGAGAACCCCCCCGGGACTAGCGGGAGCCACGAGCAGTACTTC | CASSENPPGTSGSHEQYF | TRBD2 | TRBJ2-7 | . | TRBV10-1
TGTGCCAGCAGCAAAGAAGGTAGAACGAACTATGGCTACACCTTC | CASSKEGRTNYGYTF | . | TRBJ1-2 | . | TRBV21-1
TGTGCCAGCAGCCCGAACCGACTAGCGGAGACAAACACCGGGGAGCTGTTTTTT | CASSPNRLAETNTGELFF | TRBD2 | TRBJ2-2 | . | TRBV11-3
TGCAGCGTTAGGGGGGACCCACGATTCAGCACAGATACGCAGTATTTT | CSVRGDPRFSTDTQYF | . | TRBJ2-3 | . | TRBV29-1
TGTGCCAGCAGCTTAGAAGGACAGCAGGAGACCCAGTACTTC | CASSLEGQQETQYF | . | TRBJ2-5 | . | TRBV11-2
TGTGCCAGCAGCGGGGGAGGGGCCGAAGGTAACGAGCAGTACTTC | CASSGGGAEGNEQYF | TRBD2 | TRBJ2-7 | . | TRBV11-3
TGTGCCAGCAGCTTGCGGTTCCAGAGCTACGAGCAGTACTTC | CASSLRFQSYEQYF | . | TRBJ2-7 | . | TRBV5-6
TGCGCCAGCAGCTTGGAACCGGTTGGACAGCCCCAGCATTTT | CASSLEPVGQPQHF | . | TRBJ1-5 | . | TRBV5-1
TGTGCCAGCAGCTTGGGTCTCGGACAGGGCCAAGAGACCCAGTACTTC | CASSLGLGQGQETQYF | TRBD1 | TRBJ2-5 | . | TRBV5-6
TGTGCCAGCTCCCAGGGCCAGGACCGGGGAAACACCATATATTTT | CASSQGQDRGNTIYF | . | TRBJ1-3 | . | TRBV18
TGTGCCAGCAGCGTAGCGGGATCCTCCTACGAGCAGTACTTC | CASSVAGSSYEQYF | TRBD2 | TRBJ2-7 | few | TRBV7-9